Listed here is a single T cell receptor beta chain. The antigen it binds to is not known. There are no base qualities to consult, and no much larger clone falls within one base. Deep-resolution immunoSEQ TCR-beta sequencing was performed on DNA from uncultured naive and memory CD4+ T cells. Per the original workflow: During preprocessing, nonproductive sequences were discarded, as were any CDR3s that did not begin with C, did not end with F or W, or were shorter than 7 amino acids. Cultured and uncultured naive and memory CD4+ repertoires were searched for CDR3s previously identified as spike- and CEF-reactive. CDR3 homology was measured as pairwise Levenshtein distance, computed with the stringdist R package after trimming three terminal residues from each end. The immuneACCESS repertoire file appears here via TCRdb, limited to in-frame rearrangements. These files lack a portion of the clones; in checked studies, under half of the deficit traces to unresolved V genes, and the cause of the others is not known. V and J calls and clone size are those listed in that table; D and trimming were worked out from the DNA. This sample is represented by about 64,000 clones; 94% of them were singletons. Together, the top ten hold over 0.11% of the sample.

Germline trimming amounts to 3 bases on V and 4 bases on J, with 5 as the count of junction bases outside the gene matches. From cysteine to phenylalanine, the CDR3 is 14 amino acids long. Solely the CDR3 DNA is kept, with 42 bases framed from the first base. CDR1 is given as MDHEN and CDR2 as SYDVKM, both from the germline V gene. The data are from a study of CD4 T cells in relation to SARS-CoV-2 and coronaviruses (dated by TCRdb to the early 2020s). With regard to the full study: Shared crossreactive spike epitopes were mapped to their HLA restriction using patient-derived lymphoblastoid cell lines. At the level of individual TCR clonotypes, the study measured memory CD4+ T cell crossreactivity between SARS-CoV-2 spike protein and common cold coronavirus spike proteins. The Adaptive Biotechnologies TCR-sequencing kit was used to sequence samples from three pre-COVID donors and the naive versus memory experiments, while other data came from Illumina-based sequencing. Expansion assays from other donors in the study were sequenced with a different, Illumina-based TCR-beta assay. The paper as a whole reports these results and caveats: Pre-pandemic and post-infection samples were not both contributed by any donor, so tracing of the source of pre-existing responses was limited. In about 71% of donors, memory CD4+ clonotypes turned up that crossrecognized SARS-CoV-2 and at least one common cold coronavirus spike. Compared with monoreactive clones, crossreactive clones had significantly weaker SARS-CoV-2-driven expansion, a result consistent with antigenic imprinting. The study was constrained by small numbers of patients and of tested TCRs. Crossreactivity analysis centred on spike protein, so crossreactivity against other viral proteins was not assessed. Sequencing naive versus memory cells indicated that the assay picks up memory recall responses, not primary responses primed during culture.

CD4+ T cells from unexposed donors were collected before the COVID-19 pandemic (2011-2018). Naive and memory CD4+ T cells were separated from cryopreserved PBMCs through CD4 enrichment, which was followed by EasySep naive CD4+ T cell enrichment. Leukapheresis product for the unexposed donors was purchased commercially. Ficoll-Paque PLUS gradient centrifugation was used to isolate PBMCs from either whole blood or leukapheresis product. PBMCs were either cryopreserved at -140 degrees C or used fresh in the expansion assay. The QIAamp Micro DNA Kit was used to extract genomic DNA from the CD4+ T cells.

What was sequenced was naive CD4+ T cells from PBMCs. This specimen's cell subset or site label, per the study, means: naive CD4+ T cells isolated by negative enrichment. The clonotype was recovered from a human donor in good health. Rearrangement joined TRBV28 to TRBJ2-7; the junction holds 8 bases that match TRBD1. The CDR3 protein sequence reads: CASSLAGGGYEQYF. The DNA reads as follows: TGTGCCAGCAGTTTGGCAGGGGGCGGATACGAGCAGTACTTC.